Below, 27 T cell receptor beta chains from the same sample are listed, as sequenced in a study of cytomegalovirus exposure and HLA in healthy donors. The PCR ran on 60 Vbeta and 13 Jbeta primers. The data were produced by immunoSEQ multiplex PCR, yet TCRdb's version contains in-frame clones alone and is incomplete. The sample holds 200,000 or so clones, over 70% seen once. Input material: PBMCs. The receptors originated from a woman aged 18-30 years in good health and CMV-seropositive.

The chain combines TRBV6-4 with TRBJ2-1, with 11 positions matching TRBD2. This CDR3 contains 14 residues. Per germline, CDR1 MRHNA and CDR2 SNTAGT. After removal of 4 bases from V and 7 bases from J, the junction contained 3 bases not matched to a gene. Here the CDR3 reads CASSAASGGNEQFF. The CDR3 bases are TGTGCCAGCAGTGCGGCTAGCGGGGGGAATGAGCAGTTCTTC.

The rearrangement links TRBV4-1 to TRBJ2-1; 7 bases align to TRBD1. V was pared by 3 bases and J by 10 bases, with 3 bases of the junction left unmatched. The CDR3 is 12 amino acids. The V gene's germline CDR1 is MGHRA and CDR2 YSYEKL. The chain's CDR3 is CASSHLQGEQFF. For the CDR3, the DNA is TGCGCCAGCAGCCATCTACAGGGGGAGCAGTTCTTC.

The V call is TRBV7-3, the J call TRBJ2-1; 7 bases agree with TRBD2. Germline CDR1 reads SGHTA; CDR2 reads FQGTGA. This CDR3 has 15 amino acids. V lost 2 bases to trimming and J lost 0 bases; unmatched junction nucleotides: 1. The CDR3 region has the DNA TGTGCCAGCAGCTTAGGCGGGGGCTCCTACAATGAGCAGTTCTTC. Translating it yields CASSLGGGSYNEQFF.

This clone has a single count. This chain links TRBV27 with TRBJ2-7; 10 bases line up with TRBD2. Trimming removed 5 bases from V and 0 bases from J; junction bases left unmatched: 10. The CDR3 is made up of 17 amino acids. Per germline, CDR1 MNHEY and CDR2 SMNVEV (reference sequence). The CDR3 is CASSPFLAGGFSYEQYF. As DNA, the CDR3 is TGTGCCAGCAGTCCATTCTTAGCGGGGGGCTTCTCCTACGAGCAGTACTTC.

The chain is built from TRBV11-2 and TRBJ2-1; D is possibly TRBD1 (7 bases). CDR3 length equals 15 residues. The V end was cut by 2 bases, the J end by 6 bases, with 14 bases between. Germline V gives CDR1 SGHAT, CDR2 FQNNGV. The DNA for the CDR3 is TGTGCCAGCAGCTTAAGGGGGCAGGGAGGCAATGAGCAGTTCTTC. Its translation is CASSLRGQGGNEQFF.

The J gene is TRBJ1-5, the V gene TRBV4-3; no clear D. The CDR3 runs to 13 residues. Trimming pared 2 bases from V and 7 bases from J, leaving 9 bases between. Germline V gene lookup returns CDR1 LGHNA and CDR2 YSLEER. In DNA form, the CDR3 reads TGCGCCAGCAGCCAAAGCCCCCCCCAGCCCCAGCATTTT. This translates into CASSQSPPQPQHF.

The chain carries TRBV5-1 and TRBJ2-1, with 11 bases fitting TRBD2. Looked up from germline, CDR1 is SGHRS and CDR2 is YFSETQ. The CDR3 extends over 15 amino acids. Trimming at V came to 2 bases and at J to 7 bases, leaving 5 bases not matched to a gene. Written as DNA, the CDR3 is TGCGCCAGCAGCTTTGTAGCGGGGGGGGCTAATGAGCAGTTCTTC. Protein product: CASSFVAGGANEQFF.

The rearrangement links TRBV28 to TRBJ1-1, with a weak D call TRBD1 (6 bases). Germline CDR1 is MDHEN and CDR2 is SYDVKM. The CDR3 runs 17 residues. Trimming removed 2 bases from V and 1 base from J, with 17 bases in between. CDR3 nucleotide sequence: TGTGCCAGCAGTTTAGTAGGGGGGGGAGGGAGGAACACTGAAGCTTTCTTT. It translates to CASSLVGGGGRNTEAFF.

The genes are TRBV6-6 and TRBJ1-1, with a tentative D call TRBD1 (5 bases). From germline, CDR1 is MNHNY and CDR2 SVGAGI (reference sequence). The CDR3 runs 14 residues. The V end was cut by 4 bases, the J end by 3 bases, with 12 bases between. CDR3 sequence: CASSFFGGDTEAFF. CDR3 DNA: TGTGCCAGCAGTTTCTTCGGGGGAGACACTGAAGCTTTCTTT.

This chain links TRBV11-3 with TRBJ2-3, with 9 bases that match TRBD2. Trimming took 3 bases from V and 6 from J; bases not matched to a gene: 7. Germline V gene data show CDR1 as SGHNT and CDR2 as YENEEA. The CDR3 runs 15 residues. The CDR3 spells CASSFGGGARDTQYF. The CDR3 region has the DNA TGTGCCAGCAGCTTCGGCGGGGGGGCCAGGGATACGCAGTATTTT.

V usage is TRBV7-7 and J usage is TRBJ2-2; no reliable D call. CDR3 length equals 15 residues. The V end lost 2 bases, the J end lost 2 bases, and 9 bases lay between the germline ends. Looked up from germline, CDR1 is SSHAT and CDR2 is FNYEAQ (reference sequence). In DNA form, the CDR3 reads TGTGCCAGCAGCTTAAGTGGCGGAAACACCGGGGAGCTGTTTTTT. This encodes CASSLSGGNTGELFF.

This clone was observed a few times. The gene calls are TRBV11-2 and TRBJ2-3; 9 positions match TRBD2. This CDR3 spans 17 amino acids. The V gene's germline CDR1 is SGHAT and CDR2 FQNNGV. J lost 10 bases, V lost 1 base, and 15 bases had no gene match. DNA for the CDR3: TGTGCCAGCAGCTTAGTTTTTGGGCGGGGGGGGGAATTCGCGCAGTATTTT. Translation: CASSLVFGRGGEFAQYF.

The chain joins TRBV7-3 to TRBJ1-5; 9 bases are shared with TRBD1. Trimming removed 6 bases from V and 6 bases from J; junction bases left unmatched: 9. CDR3 size: 15 residues. Germline CDR1 is SGHTA and CDR2 is FQGTGA. The CDR3 sequence: CASRLQGARGQPQHF. In nucleotides, the CDR3 is TGTGCCAGCAGGTTACAGGGGGCGCGGGGTCAGCCCCAGCATTTT. The full variable domain, completed using reference TRBV7-3 and TRBJ1-5, is GAGVSQTPSNKVTEKGKYVELRCDPISGHTALYWYRQSLGQGPEFLIYFQGTGAADDSGLPNDRFFAVRPEGSVSTLKIQRTERGDSAVYLCASRLQGARGQPQHFGDGTRLSIL.

The gene calls are TRBV10-2 and TRBJ2-5; TRBD1 matches at 7 bases. CDR3 length equals 13 residues. Germline V lookup: CDR1 WSHSY, CDR2 SAAADI. Trimming at V came to 6 bases and at J to 4 bases, leaving 5 bases not matched to a gene. CDR3 region: CASRQGLAETQYF. CDR3 bases: TGCGCCAGCAGACAGGGGCTGGCAGAGACCCAGTACTTC.

The V gene is TRBV6-6, the J gene TRBJ2-5; TRBD1 matches at 10 bases. V dropped 6 bases and J dropped 4; count of bases not matched to a gene: 5. Per the germline V gene, CDR1 is MNHNY and CDR2 is SVGAGI (reference sequence). The CDR3 runs to 14 residues. CDR3 sequence: CASRPGTGVETQYF. The CDR3, as DNA: TGTGCCAGCAGACCCGGGACAGGGGTAGAGACCCAGTACTTC.

This clone was picked up one time. This chain connects TRBV7-9 to TRBJ2-1; 8 nucleotides agree with TRBD1. Trimming at V came to 2 bases and at J to 6 bases, leaving 3 bases not matched to a gene. Looked up from germline, CDR1 is SEHNR and CDR2 is FQNEAQ (reference sequence). This CDR3 contains 14 residues. The CDR3 spells CASSLLDRGNEQFF. The CDR3 coding sequence is TGTGCCAGCAGCTTACTAGACAGGGGCAATGAGCAGTTCTTC.

This chain connects TRBV6-7 to TRBJ2-1; 8 bases agree with TRBD2. TRBV6-7 carries the ORF label, with uncertain function. Trimming removed 2 bases from V and 5 bases from J; junction bases left unmatched: 14. The CDR3 sequence is 18 residues long. The CDR3 sequence is CASSYPPETGGRDNEQFF. In DNA form, the CDR3 reads TGTGCCAGCAGTTACCCCCCTGAAACGGGGGGGCGGGACAATGAGCAGTTCTTC.

The chain combines TRBV5-6 with TRBJ2-1; the match to TRBD2 covers 7 bases. The CDR3 extends over 14 amino acids. V shed 4 bases and J 8 bases; nucleotides not matched to a gene: 9. CDR1 and CDR2 from the germline V gene are SGHDT and YYEEEE. This CDR3 reads CASSLAVGRDEQFF. For the CDR3, the DNA is TGTGCCAGCAGCCTAGCGGTTGGCAGGGATGAGCAGTTCTTC.

The J gene is TRBJ2-7, the V gene TRBV18; TRBD1 matches 8 bases. The CDR3 is made up of 14 amino acids. Germline CDR1 is KGHSH and CDR2 is LQKENI. V was clipped by 8 bases and J by 1 base; unmatched bases: 7. CDR3 region: CASPWTGLSYEQYF. The CDR3 coding sequence is TGTGCCAGCCCCTGGACAGGGCTTTCCTACGAGCAGTACTTC.

J is TRBJ2-2 and V is TRBV27, with TRBD2 matching 11 bases. V gave up 1 base and J gave up 8 bases; unmatched junction bases: 6. The CDR3 runs to 16 residues. Germline CDR1 reads MNHEY; CDR2 reads SMNVEV (reference sequence). The CDR3 sequence is CASSLYRLAGSGELFF. The CDR3 nucleotides read TGTGCCAGCAGTTTATATAGACTAGCGGGGTCTGGGGAGCTGTTTTTT.

The J gene is TRBJ1-6, the V gene TRBV19, with 7 bases identical to TRBD1. V lost 6 bases, J lost 8 bases, and 10 bases stayed unmatched. The CDR3 loop spans 15 amino acids. Germline V lookup: CDR1 LNHDA, CDR2 SQIVND (reference sequence). Written as DNA, the CDR3 is TGTGCCAGTAGGCTGACAGGGACCGCGGATTCACCCCTCCACTTT. Translation: CASRLTGTADSPLHF.

The genes are TRBV5-1 and TRBJ2-2, with D maybe TRBD2 (5 bases). Trimming took 5 bases from V and 0 from J, leaving 11 bases between them. Germline V gives CDR1 SGHRS, CDR2 YFSETQ. The CDR3 has 15 residues. The CDR3 sequence is CASSDDGTNTGELFF. CDR3 bases: TGCGCCAGCAGTGATGACGGGACGAACACCGGGGAGCTGTTTTTT.

The V and J genes are TRBV19 and TRBJ2-5; the match to TRBD2 covers 8 bases. CDR3 length: 14 amino acids. Trimming took 4 bases from V and 6 from J; bases not matched to a gene: 7. Germline V gene lookup returns CDR1 LNHDA and CDR2 SQIVND (reference sequence). CDR3 in DNA: TGTGCCAGTAGTACCCGGGGGGGGAGGAAGACCCAGTACTTC. Amino acid sequence: CASSTRGGRKTQYF.

In DNA form, the CDR3 reads TGTGCCAGCAGCGTAGCCGGGGGACAGGCTAATGAAAAACTGTTTTTT. Encoded protein: CASSVAGGQANEKLFF. The chain combines TRBV9 with TRBJ1-4; 8 nucleotides match TRBD1. This CDR3 comprises 16 residues. V lost 0 bases to trimming and J lost 3 bases; unmatched junction nucleotides: 4. The germline V gene encodes CDR1 SGDLS and CDR2 YYNGEE.

The chain couples TRBV6-5 to TRBJ1-4, with TRBD1 identical over 8 bases. From germline, CDR1 is MNHEY and CDR2 SVGAGI. Trimming removed 2 bases from V and 5 bases from J; junction bases left unmatched: 1. The CDR3 extends over 14 amino acids. In DNA form, the CDR3 reads TGTGCCAGCAGTTACGACAGGGGAAATGAAAAACTGTTTTTT. Translating it yields CASSYDRGNEKLFF.

The rearrangement uses TRBV11-2 and TRBJ2-1; unclear D gene. Trimming left V 2 bases short and J 2 bases short, with 4 bases between. This CDR3 region has 13 residues. Germline CDR1 SGHAT, CDR2 FQNNGV. The CDR3, as DNA: TGTGCCAGCAGCTTACAGACCTACAATGAGCAGTTCTTC. The encoded protein is CASSLQTYNEQFF.

The chain couples TRBV30 to TRBJ1-1, with D uncertain. The V gene lost 0 bases and the J gene lost 0 bases, with 8 bases spanning the gap. CDR1 is GTSNPN and CDR2 is SVGIG in the germline V gene (reference sequence). CDR3 length: 14 residues. The CDR3 region has the DNA TGTGCCTGGAGTGTACAAGTGGTGAACACTGAAGCTTTCTTT. Protein product: CAWSVQVVNTEAFF.